Below are 26 T cell receptor beta chains sequenced from a single sample in a study of identical twins. TCRdb reprocessed the 5' RACE reads via MiXCR and lists one record per CDR3 protein. The table lists some 760,000 distinct CDR3 sequences, 15% to 20% of them singletons. These records were also assigned to another study, of T cells expressing NK-cell markers.

Sequencing was carried out using PBMCs. Receptors originate from a woman aged 18-29 years in good health.

This clonotype occurred a few times. For the CDR3, the DNA is TGCGCCAGCAGCCCAGGACAGCCTTCCACTGAAGCTTTCTTT. Translating gives CASSPGQPSTEAFF. This chain connects TRBV5-1 to TRBJ1-1; D is possibly TRBD1 (6 bases). The germline CDR1 and CDR2 sequences are SGHRS and YFSETQ. This CDR3 has 14 amino acids. V was cut by 4 bases and J by 4 bases, with 14 bases left in between.

This clonotype has a handful of counts. The chain has TRBV6-2 or TRBV6-3 and TRBJ2-1, with D possibly matching TRBD2 (5 bases). The CDR3 is 12 amino acids. V lost 7 bases to trimming and J lost 10 bases, with 14 bases between them. Germline CDR1 is MNHEY and CDR2 is SVGEGT. For the CDR3, the DNA is TGTGCCAGCACCCGCCTAGCAGGCGAGCAGTTCTTC. Its protein product is CASTRLAGEQFF.

This clonotype was recorded a few times. Relative to the germline gene, one junction end is altered; a read error may explain this. The chain uses TRBV30 and TRBJ2-5; the match to TRBD1 covers 8 bases. CDR3 length: 12 residues. Germline V gene lookup returns CDR1 GTSNPN and CDR2 SVGIG (reference sequence). The CDR3 DNA sequence: TGTGCTTGGACAGGGAACCAAGAGACCCAGTACTTC. Its protein is CAWTGNQETQYF.

This chain connects TRBV5-1 to TRBJ1-1; TRBD1 agrees at 9 bases. Germline CDR1 SGHRS, CDR2 YFSETQ. The length of the CDR3 is 13 residues. V lost 5 bases to trimming and J lost 11 bases; unmatched junction nucleotides: 10. CDR3 nucleotides: TGCGCCAGCAGTAGTGACAGGGGGGCGGCCGCTTTCTTT. This translates into CASSSDRGAAAFF.

This clonotype was detected a few times. In nucleotides, the CDR3 is TGCAGTGTCGATGCGGGGTCGACCGGGGAGCTGTTTTTT. This encodes CSVDAGSTGELFF. This chain joins TRBV20-1 and TRBJ2-2; tentative D call: TRBD2 (6 bases). V was trimmed by 7 bases and J by 5 bases, leaving 14 bases between them. Germline CDR1 DFQATT, CDR2 SNEGSKA (reference sequence). The CDR3 covers 13 residues.

The genes are TRBV5-5 and TRBJ1-2, with TRBD1 matching 7 bases. Germline V CDR1 and CDR2: SGHKS, YYEKEE (reference sequence). The CDR3 runs to 15 residues. With 3 bases clipped from V and 7 bases from J, the junction kept 12 bases outside the gene matches. DNA for the CDR3: TGTGCCAGCAGCTCCGGAGAGGGGGCATATGGTGGCTACACCTTC. Translating it yields CASSSGEGAYGGYTF.

This clonotype was recorded at least ten times. The rearrangement links TRBV12-3 or TRBV12-4 to TRBJ2-7; D is ambiguous. The CDR3 totals 14 residues. Trimming cost V 4 bases and J 2 bases, with 12 bases left between them. CDR3 in amino acids: CASSSLHQAYEQYF. CDR3 in DNA: TGTGCCAGCAGTTCGCTACATCAAGCCTACGAGCAGTACTTC.

The chain joins TRBV29-1 to TRBJ2-1; D gene unclear. Per the germline V gene, CDR1 is SQVTM and CDR2 is ANQGSEA. The CDR3 loop spans 12 amino acids. V was cut by 1 base and J by 10 bases, with 11 bases left in between. CDR3 protein: CSVEVISGEQFF. The CDR3 bases are TGCAGCGTTGAAGTAATAAGTGGGGAGCAGTTCTTC.

The rearrangement links TRBV7-2 to TRBJ2-1, with 7 bases lining up with TRBD2. The CDR3 covers 15 residues. In germline, CDR1 is SGHTA, CDR2 FQGNSA. Unmatched junction bases numbered 10, after V lost 6 bases and J lost 5 bases. CDR3 DNA sequence: TGTGCCAGCAGGCGGCGGGGAGGGTCAGACAATGAGCAGTTCTTC. Protein product: CASRRRGGSDNEQFF.

There are a few counts of this clonotype. The chain uses TRBV12-3 or TRBV12-4 and TRBJ2-1; D unresolved. V gave up 6 bases and J gave up 6 bases, with 24 bases separating them. The CDR3 is 17 residues long. Here the CDR3 DNA reads TGTGCCAGCAGCCGGATCCCCCGGGTCGCAAAGGGCAATGAGCAGTTCTTC. This codes for CASSRIPRVAKGNEQFF.

The chain employs TRBV25-1 and TRBJ2-7, with TRBD1 identical over 7 bases. J gave up 3 bases and V 4 bases, and 3 bases lay outside the gene matches. From germline, CDR1 is MGHDK and CDR2 SYGVNS. The CDR3 is 13 amino acids. The CDR3 DNA reads TGTGCCAGCAGTGGGGACAGATTCTACGAGCAGTACTTC. It translates to CASSGDRFYEQYF.

The chain employs TRBV6-1 and TRBJ1-1; D gene ambiguous. The CDR3 covers 13 residues. Germline CDR1 is MNHNS and CDR2 is SASEGT. V was trimmed by 7 bases and J by 3 bases, leaving 12 bases between them. The CDR3 here is CASTRWEDTEAFF. CDR3 nucleotides: TGTGCCAGCACGAGGTGGGAGGACACTGAAGCTTTCTTT.

V and J are TRBV20-1 and TRBJ2-7, with 12 bases aligning to TRBD2. The CDR3 has 17 amino acids. Per the germline V gene, CDR1 is DFQATT and CDR2 is SNEGSKA (reference sequence). V lost 2 bases to trimming and J lost 5 bases; unmatched junction nucleotides: 13. CDR3 sequence: CSARRPSGRAGRHEQYF. For the CDR3, the DNA is TGCAGTGCTAGAAGACCTAGCGGGAGGGCCGGGCGCCACGAGCAGTACTTC.

The chain links TRBV5-1 to TRBJ2-3, with D perhaps TRBD2 (5 bases). The CDR3 sequence is 15 residues long. The V end was cut by 7 bases, the J end by 1 base, with 16 bases between. Looked up from germline, CDR1 is SGHRS and CDR2 is YFSETQ. CDR3 protein: CASCPGRRGTDTQYF. CDR3 nucleotides: TGCGCCAGCTGTCCGGGAAGGCGGGGCACAGATACGCAGTATTTT.

This rearrangement joins TRBV29-1 to TRBJ1-2; perhaps TRBD1 as D (5 bases). Germline V gene sequence: CDR1 SQVTM, CDR2 ANQGSEA. V lost 3 bases to trimming and J lost 2 bases, with 13 bases between them. The CDR3 consists of 14 residues. CDR3 in DNA: TGCAGCGTTGAGAGGGGATCGAGCAACTATGGCTACACCTTC. Translated, it gives CSVERGSSNYGYTF.

Worth noting for this clonotype: One end of the junction fails to match germline, which may point to a read error. The CDR3 loop is CASSLAGGALADTQYF. In nucleotides, the CDR3 is TGTGCCAGCAGCCTAGCGGGAGGGGCGTTGGCAGATACGCAGTATTTT. The rearrangement links TRBV7-2 to TRBJ2-3, with 12 bases that match TRBD2. The CDR3 contains 16 residues. Germline-derived CDR1 and CDR2 are SGHTA and FQGNSA.

This clonotype was picked up a small number of times. The chain combines TRBV5-1 with TRBJ1-4; D ambiguous. In germline, CDR1 is SGHRS, CDR2 YFSETQ. The V gene lost 1 base and the J gene lost 4 bases, with 8 bases spanning the gap. This CDR3 has 14 amino acids. CDR3 residues: CASSLHSNNEKLFF. CDR3 DNA: TGCGCCAGCAGCTTGCACAGCAATAATGAAAAACTGTTTTTT.

This sequence joins TRBV6-6 and TRBJ1-1, with no clear D. This CDR3 comprises 13 residues. The V gene lost 2 bases and the J gene lost 4 bases, with 8 bases spanning the gap. Germline loops: CDR1 MNHNY, CDR2 SVGAGI (reference sequence). In nucleotides, the CDR3 is TGTGCCAGCAGTTACACGTGGGGCACTGAAGCTTTCTTT. Amino acids: CASSYTWGTEAFF.

This clonotype was picked up one time. This chain links TRBV20-1 with TRBJ2-3, with no clear D. The CDR3 is made up of 15 amino acids. CDR1 and CDR2 from the germline V gene are DFQATT and SNEGSKA (reference sequence). V gave up 4 bases and J gave up 6 bases, with 20 bases separating them. The chain's CDR3 is CSATHRLVAPDTQYF. CDR3 coding DNA: TGCAGTGCTACCCACCGACTCGTTGCACCTGATACGCAGTATTTT.

The sample holds a few counts of this clonotype. The chain uses TRBV5-5 and TRBJ1-5; 7 nucleotides match TRBD1. Germline V gene lookup returns CDR1 SGHKS and CDR2 YYEKEE (reference sequence). The CDR3 has 18 residues. J lost 0 bases, V lost 0 bases, and 9 bases had no gene match. Here the CDR3 DNA reads TGTGCCAGCAGCTTGGGACAGGGCAATCCCTCTAGCAATCAGCCCCAGCATTTT. As protein: CASSLGQGNPSSNQPQHF.

This rearrangement joins TRBV7-2 to TRBJ2-7; D not certain. The V end was cut by 7 bases, the J end by 1 base, with 14 bases between. From germline, CDR1 is SGHTA and CDR2 FQGNSA. CDR3 length: 14 residues. The CDR3 sequence: CASISVDGSYEQYF. The CDR3 DNA reads TGTGCCAGCATCTCTGTGGACGGTTCCTACGAGCAGTACTTC.

This clonotype was detected only a few times. The CDR3 here is CASSYYGQGGNIQYF. The CDR3 bases are TGTGCCAGCAGTTACTATGGCCAGGGTGGGAACATTCAGTACTTC. This rearrangement joins TRBV6-5 to TRBJ2-4; D possibly corresponds to TRBD1 (5 bases). CDR3 length: 15 amino acids. Deletions cut 1 base from V and 7 bases from J, with 14 bases between. Germline loops: CDR1 MNHEY, CDR2 SVGAGI.

This clonotype was counted a few times. The chain links TRBV12-3 or TRBV12-4 to TRBJ2-7; the match to TRBD1 covers 11 bases. Losses at the gene ends were 3 bases for V and 7 bases for J; bases not matched to a gene: 8. The CDR3 loop spans 15 amino acids. CDR3 region: CASSFGGQGAGEQYF. The CDR3 bases are TGTGCCAGCAGTTTTGGTGGACAGGGGGCGGGTGAGCAGTACTTC.

The chain uses TRBV7-3 and TRBJ2-2; 7 bases line up with TRBD2. V was clipped by 9 bases and J by 1 base; unmatched bases: 8. Per germline, CDR1 SGHTA and CDR2 FQGTGA. The CDR3 is 15 amino acids. This chain's CDR3 is CASGLGHLNTGELFF. DNA of the CDR3: TGTGCCAGTGGACTAGGGCATCTGAACACCGGGGAGCTGTTTTTT.

The chain couples TRBV5-1 to TRBJ2-2; D unresolved. CDR3 size: 14 residues. CDR1 is SGHRS, CDR2 YFSETQ, per germline. Trimming left V 0 bases short and J 6 bases short, with 9 bases between. This CDR3 reads CASSLAGIPGELFF. In nucleotides, the CDR3 is TGCGCCAGCAGCTTGGCGGGCATTCCCGGGGAGCTGTTTTTT. The full variable domain, its missing parts supplied by reference TRBV5-1 and TRBJ2-2, is KAGVTQTPRYLIKTRGQQVTLSCSPISGHRSVSWYQQTPGQGLQFLFEYFSETQRNKGNFPGRFSGRQFSNSRSEMNVSTLELGDSALYLCASSLAGIPGELFFGEGSRLTVL.

The chain links TRBV20-1 to TRBJ2-7; TRBD1 might be the D (6 bases). The CDR3 totals 13 residues. The ends were cut back, 2 bases at V and 6 bases at J, with 14 bases in the middle. Germline lookup yields CDR1 DFQATT and CDR2 SNEGSKA (reference sequence). CDR3 nucleotide sequence: TGCAGTGCTAGACAGGGGTTGGTCCTCGAGCAGTACTTC. Protein sequence: CSARQGLVLEQYF.